There are a few counts of the clone carrying this T cell receptor beta chain. The time point is: blood at routine non-recurrence follow-up after resection. Whole RNA obtained from tumor, nontumor lung or frozen PBMC underwent sequencing without sorting. TCRdb analysed the 5' RACE reads with MiXCR anew, one entry per CDR3 protein. The sample holds about 26,000 distinct CDR3 sequences, roughly 6% seen once. Germline V gives CDR1 LGHNA, CDR2 YNFKEQ. The CDR3 spans 16 residues. The V end lost 0 bases, the J end lost 2 bases, and 11 bases lay between the germline ends. The record originates from a study of spatial heterogeneity in lung cancer.

This receptor was identified in a male donor with early-stage non-small cell lung cancer. The chain links TRBV4-2 to TRBJ1-5; the D gene is possibly TRBD1 (5 bases). Sequenced material: PBMCs, taken at follow-up. CDR3 sequence reads: CASSQDPGYGNQPQHF. CDR3 nucleotide sequence: TGTGCCAGCAGCCAAGATCCAGGGTATGGCAATCAGCCCCAGCATTTT.